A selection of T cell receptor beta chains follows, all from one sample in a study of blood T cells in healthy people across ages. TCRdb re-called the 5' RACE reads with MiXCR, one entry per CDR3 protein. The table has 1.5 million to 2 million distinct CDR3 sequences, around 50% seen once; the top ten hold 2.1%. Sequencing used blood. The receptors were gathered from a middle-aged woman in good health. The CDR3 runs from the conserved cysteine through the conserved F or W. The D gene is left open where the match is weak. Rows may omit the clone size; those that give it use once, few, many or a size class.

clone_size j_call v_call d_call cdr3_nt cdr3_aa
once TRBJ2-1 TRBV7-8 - TGTGCCAGCAGCTACCGGACAGTTCCCACTGGTCGGTGGAATGAGCAGTTCTTC CASSYRTVPTGRWNEQFF
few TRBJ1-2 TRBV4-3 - TGCGCCAGCAGCCAAGATTTTATTTCCAGGGCCATCTATGGCTACACCTTC CASSQDFISRAIYGYTF
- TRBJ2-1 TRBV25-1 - TGTGCCAGCAGTTCCCCCTCTCCGGGGCTCTCCTACAATGAGCAGTTCTTC CASSSPSPGLSYNEQFF
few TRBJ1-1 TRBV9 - TGTGCCAGCAGCGCCGGGACTTTGGGGGACACTGAAGCTTTCTTT CASSAGTLGDTEAFF
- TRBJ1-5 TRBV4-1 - TGCGCCAGCAGCCAAGTCTACACCGCTAGCAATCAGCCCCAGCATTTT CASSQVYTASNQPQHF
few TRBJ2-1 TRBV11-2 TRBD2 TGTGCCAGCAGCTCTCAGGCTAGCGGGGACCTCCTCTACAATGAGCAGTTCTTC CASSSQASGDLLYNEQFF
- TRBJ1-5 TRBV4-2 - TGTGCCAGCAGCCAAGAGGAGACAGGTTGGCAGCCCCAGCATTTT CASSQEETGWQPQHF
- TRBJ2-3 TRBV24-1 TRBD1 TGTGCCACCAGTGATTCCACGCCCTACAGGGGAGACACAGATACGCAGTATTTT CATSDSTPYRGDTDTQYF
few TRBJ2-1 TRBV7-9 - TGTGCCAGCAGCCCGGACAGTCCCTACAATGAGCAGTTCTTC CASSPDSPYNEQFF
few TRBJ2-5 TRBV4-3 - TGCGCCAGCAGCCAAGACGGGTTGGGGCAAGGGACCCAGTACTTC CASSQDGLGQGTQYF
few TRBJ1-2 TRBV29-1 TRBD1 TGCAGCGATTTGGACAGGAGACCTAACTATGGCTACACCTTC CSDLDRRPNYGYTF
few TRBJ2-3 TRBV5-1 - TGCGCCAGCAGCCCGCCAGGAAGGACCACAGATACGCAGTATTTT CASSPPGRTTDTQYF
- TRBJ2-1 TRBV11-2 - TGTGCCAGCAGCTTAGTTGACCGGCGTCGAAGTGAGCAGTTCTTC CASSLVDRRRSEQFF
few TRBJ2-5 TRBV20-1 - TGCAGTGCTAGAGAGGGGGCTGGGTTCCAAGAGACCCAGTACTTC CSAREGAGFQETQYF
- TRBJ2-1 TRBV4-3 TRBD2 TGCGCCAGCAGCCAAGACGGCGGGACTAGCTACAATGAGCAGTTCTTC CASSQDGGTSYNEQFF
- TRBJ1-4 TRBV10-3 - TGTGCCATCAGTATGAGAAGGACTCCTCGGCATGAAAAACTGTTTTTT CAISMRRTPRHEKLFF
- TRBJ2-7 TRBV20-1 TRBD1 TGCAGTGCTAGAGATTGGGCTGAGGACAGGGGACACGAGCAGTACTTC CSARDWAEDRGHEQYF
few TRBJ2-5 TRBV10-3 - TGTGCCGTCAGTGAGAGGGGAGGACTTGGAGAGACCCAGTACTTC CAVSERGGLGETQYF
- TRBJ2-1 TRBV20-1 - TGCAGTGCTAGAGAAGGTGGGGGGGCCTACGGTGAGCAGTTCTTC CSAREGGGAYGEQFF
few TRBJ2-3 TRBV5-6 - TGTGCCAGCAGCTTGAAGGGGAACCCAGATACGCAGTATTTT CASSLKGNPDTQYF
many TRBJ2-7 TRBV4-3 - TGCGCCAGCAGCCAAGTCACTGGCTCCTACGAGCAGTACTTC CASSQVTGSYEQYF
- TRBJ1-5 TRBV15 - TGTGCCACCAGCAGAGAAAGATCCGGGCAGCCCCAGCATTTT CATSRERSGQPQHF
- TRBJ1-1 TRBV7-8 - TGTGCCAGCAGCTGGACAGATTGGACTGAAGCTTTCTTT CASSWTDWTEAFF
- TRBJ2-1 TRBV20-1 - TGCAGTGCCACAACACGGGGGAGTGAGCAGTTCTTC CSATTRGSEQFF
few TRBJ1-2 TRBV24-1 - TGTGCCACCAGTGAGGCAAACAGGGAAAACTATGGCTACACCTTC CATSEANRENYGYTF
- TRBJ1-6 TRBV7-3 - TGTGCCAGCAGCCGGGAGCCCTATAATTCACCCCTCCACTTT CASSREPYNSPLHF
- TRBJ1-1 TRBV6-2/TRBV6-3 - TGTGCCAGCAGGTACCAGGGCAGTGTGGCTTTCTTT CASRYQGSVAFF
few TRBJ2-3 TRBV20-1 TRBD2 TGCAGTGTTCCGACTAGCGGGGAAACTAGCACAGATACGCAGTATTTT CSVPTSGETSTDTQYF
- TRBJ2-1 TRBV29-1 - TGCAGCGTTGGGTACAGCGGGTTGGGGGCCCACAATGAGCAGTTCTTC CSVGYSGLGAHNEQFF
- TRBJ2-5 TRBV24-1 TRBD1 TGTGCCACCAGTGATCCGAGGGGGCGGTCACCGGAGACCCAGTACTTC CATSDPRGRSPETQYF
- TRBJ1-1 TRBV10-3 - TGTGCCATCAGGGCCCCAGGGGAGAACACTGAAGCTTTCTTT CAIRAPGENTEAFF
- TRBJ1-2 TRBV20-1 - TGCAGTGCTAGAATCACCGGATCTGGTTCCGTCAACACCTTC CSARITGSGSVNTF
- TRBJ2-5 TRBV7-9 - TGTGCCAGCAGCGTAGCGGTTACAGCAGAGCAGTACTTC CASSVAVTAEQYF
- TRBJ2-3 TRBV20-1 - TGCAGTGCTAGAGTGGATCTAGCCGCCGGCACAGATACGCAGTATTTT CSARVDLAAGTDTQYF
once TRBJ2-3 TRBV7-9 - TGTGCCAGCACCCGACCCACAGATACGCAGTATTTT CASTRPTDTQYF
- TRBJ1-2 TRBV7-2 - TGTGCCAGCAGCTTAGCGCGCGGGGATATTAACTATGGCTACACCTTC CASSLARGDINYGYTF
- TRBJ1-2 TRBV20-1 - TGCAGTGCTAGAGAGAGGACGAAGGGGTTTAACTATGGCTACACCTTC CSARERTKGFNYGYTF
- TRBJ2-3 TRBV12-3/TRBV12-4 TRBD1 TGTGCCAGCAGTCCCACAGGGGAGACCACAGATACGCAGTATTTT CASSPTGETTDTQYF
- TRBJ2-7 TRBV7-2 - TGTGCCAGCAGCACACTACCGACGGCAAGCTCCTACGAGCAGTACTTC CASSTLPTASSYEQYF
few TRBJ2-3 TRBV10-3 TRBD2 TGTGCCATCAGTGACCCCGGACTAGCGGGCACAGATACGCAGTATTTT CAISDPGLAGTDTQYF
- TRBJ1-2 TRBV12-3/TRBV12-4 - TGTGCCACGCGGGATGATGGCTACACCTTC CATRDDGYTF
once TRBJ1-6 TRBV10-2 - TGCGCCAGCAGTGAGTCTAGGGTTTGGAATAATTCACCCCTCCACTTT CASSESRVWNNSPLHF
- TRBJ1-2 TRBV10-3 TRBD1 TGTGCCATCAGCCTAAGCCAGGGGGCCGATGGCTACACCTTC CAISLSQGADGYTF
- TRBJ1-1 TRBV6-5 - TGTGCCAGCAGTCCTAGTGGGGGAAAGAACACTGAAGCTTTCTTT CASSPSGGKNTEAFF
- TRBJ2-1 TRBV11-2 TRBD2 TGTGCCAGCAGCTTAGTACTGGGTCTGGCTAGCGGGGGGCCCTACAATGAGCAGTTCTTC CASSLVLGLASGGPYNEQFF
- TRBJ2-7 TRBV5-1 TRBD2 TGCGCCAGCAGCCCGAATAGCGGGAAACACTACGAGCAGTACTTC CASSPNSGKHYEQYF
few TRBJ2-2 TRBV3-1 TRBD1 TGTGCCAGCAGCCAGGTTGGGACAGCGAACACCGGGGAGCTGTTTTTT CASSQVGTANTGELFF
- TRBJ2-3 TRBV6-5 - TGTGCCAGCAGTGTCAGGGGAAACACAGATACGCAGTATTTT CASSVRGNTDTQYF
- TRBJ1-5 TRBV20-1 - TGCAGTGCTGACGAGGGTAGCAATCAGCCCCAGCATTTT CSADEGSNQPQHF
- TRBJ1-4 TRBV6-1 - TGTGCCAGCAGTGGGAAAGGGGGGAATGAAAAACTGTTTTTT CASSGKGGNEKLFF
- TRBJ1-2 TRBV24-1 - TGTGTCACCAGTGATACGAATGGCTACACCTTC CVTSDTNGYTF
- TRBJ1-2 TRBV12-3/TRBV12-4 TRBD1 TGTGCCAGCAGCGACAGGGGGAGTGGAGCAGGCTACACCTTC CASSDRGSGAGYTF
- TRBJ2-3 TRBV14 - TGTGCCAGCAGCCAAGAGGGGTACACCACAGATACGCAGTATTTT CASSQEGYTTDTQYF
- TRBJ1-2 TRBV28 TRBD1 TGTGCCAGCAGCTGGCCCGACAGGGTAAACTATGGCTACACCTTC CASSWPDRVNYGYTF
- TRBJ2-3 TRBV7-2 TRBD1 TGTGCCAGCAGCCAAAAGGACAGGGGGTTTGGCACAGATACGCAGTATTTT CASSQKDRGFGTDTQYF
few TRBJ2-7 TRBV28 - TGTGCCAGCAGGGCAGGGCTCTACGAGCAGTACTTC CASRAGLYEQYF
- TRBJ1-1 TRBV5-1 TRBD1 TGCGCCAGCAGCGCCGGACAGGGACGCACTGAAGCTTTCTTT CASSAGQGRTEAFF
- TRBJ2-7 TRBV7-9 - TGTGCCAGCAGGACCGAGGGGGGGGAGAACGAGCAGTACTTC CASRTEGGENEQYF
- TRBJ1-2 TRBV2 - TGTGCCAGCCCGGCAGGGGTTAAGGGCTACACCTTC CASPAGVKGYTF
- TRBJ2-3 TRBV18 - TGTGCCAGCGCACCACTACAGGGAGATACGCAGTATTTT CASAPLQGDTQYF